Reported below is one T cell receptor (beta chain). This sample is part of a study of blood T cell repertoires in COVID-19. Germline V CDR1 and CDR2: SNHLY, FYNNEI. Trimming shortened V by 5 bases and J by 4 bases, and 14 bases separated the two germline ends. The CDR3 spans 14 residues. In the original processing: Amplification of reference gene primers was used by the study to estimate nucleated cell counts. TCRdb's table, derived via immunoSEQ multiplex PCR, lists solely in-frame clones and lacks some. V, J and clone size are those of that table, while D and trimming were read from the DNA. Here the sample spans more than 95,000 clones, roughly 91% being singletons.

This TCR was recovered from a human donor in a cohort sampled during active COVID-19. This sequence joins TRBV2 and TRBJ1-2; D gene uncertain. Sequencing was done on a sample of peripheral blood. DNA for the CDR3: TGTGCCAGCAGTCGGAACCAGGATTTCTATGGCTACACCTTC. Translated: CASSRNQDFYGYTF. Variable domain in full (rest from reference TRBV2 and TRBJ1-2): EPEVTQTPSHQVTQMGQEVILRCVPISNHLYFYWYRQILGQKVEFLVSFYNNEISEKSEIFDDQFSVERPDGSNFTLKIRSTKLEDSAMYFCASSRNQDFYGYTFGSGTRLTVV.